Following are 8 T cell receptor beta chains from one sample sequenced in a study of Ad26.COV2.S vaccination and SARS-CoV-2 variants. Treatment described: 19 received Ad26.COV2.S at low or high dose, single or two shots; roughly five received placebo; per-sample allocation not given. All samples were drawn on day 63, counting from the first vaccine or placebo injection. Clones were sequenced by immunoSEQ multiplex PCR, and TCRdb holds only the in-frame ones, with some missing. The sample carries roughly 700,000 clones, approximately 88% recorded once. Sequencing used peripheral blood, obtained in a trial of Ad26.COV2.S vaccine versus placebo. All receptors derive from a person between 18 and 59 years old who received the Ad26.COV2.S COVID-19 vaccine or a placebo.

The chain couples TRBV6-1 to TRBJ1-2, with unresolved D. From germline, CDR1 is MNHNS and CDR2 SASEGT. V lost 2 bases to trimming and J lost 3 bases, with 13 bases between them. The CDR3 consists of 15 residues. The CDR3 DNA is TGTGCCAGCAGTGAACCCGGTAAGGCTGACTATGGCTACACCTTC. Residues: CASSEPGKADYGYTF.

The genes are TRBV30 and TRBJ2-3; D possibly corresponds to TRBD2 (7 bases). The CDR3 totals 14 residues. Germline V CDR1 and CDR2: GTSNPN, SVGIG (reference sequence). V dropped 2 bases and J dropped 6 bases, with 15 bases sitting between them. The CDR3 region is CAWSRWGGGDTQYF. Here the CDR3 DNA reads TGTGCCTGGAGTAGGTGGGGAGGGGGGGATACGCAGTATTTT.

The chain carries TRBV4-2 and TRBJ2-2, with D perhaps TRBD1 (5 bases). This CDR3 contains 15 residues. V lost 0 bases to trimming and J lost 6 bases, with 11 bases between them. Germline-derived CDR1 and CDR2 are LGHNA and YNFKEQ. CDR3 residues: CASSQEQAGAGELFF. As DNA, the CDR3 is TGTGCCAGCAGCCAAGAACAGGCCGGCGCCGGGGAGCTGTTTTTT.

This rearrangement joins TRBV30 to TRBJ2-7, with TRBD2 matching 12 bases. Trimming cost V 4 bases and J 4 bases; bases outside gene matches: 14. This CDR3 has 17 amino acids. Germline V CDR1 and CDR2: GTSNPN, SVGIG (reference sequence). The DNA of the CDR3 is TGTGCCTGGAATGCCTTGAGGACTAGCGGGGCGTCATACGAGCAGTACTTC. Protein product: CAWNALRTSGASYEQYF. Using reference TRBV30 and TRBJ2-7 for the parts outside the CDR3, the full variable domain is SQTIHQWPATLVQPVGSPLSLECTVEGTSNPNLYWYRQAAGRGLQLLFYSVGIGQISSEVPQNLSASRPQDRQFILSSKKLLLSDSGFYLCAWNALRTSGASYEQYFGPGTRLTVT.

J is TRBJ1-1 and V is TRBV6-5; TRBD1 aligns across 9 bases. Germline trimming cut 6 bases from V and 5 bases from J; bases unmatched to any gene: 7. This CDR3 is built from 14 residues. The germline gives CDR1 MNHEY, CDR2 SVGAGI. DNA for the CDR3: TGTGCCAGCAGCTCTGACAGGGGGTGGACTGAAGCTTTCTTT. This codes for CASSSDRGWTEAFF.

This chain links TRBV30 with TRBJ2-3; D remains unclear. The CDR3 runs to 12 residues. V lost 3 bases to trimming and J lost 0 bases, with 4 bases between them. Germline CDR1 GTSNPN, CDR2 SVGIG (reference sequence). The CDR3 bases are TGTGCCTGGAGGATCAGCACAGATACGCAGTATTTT. Translated: CAWRISTDTQYF.

This sequence joins TRBV30 and TRBJ2-5; the D is unclear. This CDR3 is 11 amino acids long. The germline gives CDR1 GTSNPN, CDR2 SVGIG (reference sequence). V lost 6 bases to trimming and J lost 1 base, with 6 bases between them. DNA for the CDR3: TGTGCCTGCGGGTCCCAAGAGACCCAGTACTTC. This gives the protein CACGSQETQYF.

This clone was recorded once. Other DNA sequences of this sample code for an identical CDR3. This chain connects TRBV4-3 to TRBJ1-3, with D hard to call. The germline gives CDR1 LGHNA, CDR2 YSLEER. CDR3 length equals 16 residues. V lost 0 bases, J lost 2 bases, and 11 bases lay in between. CDR3 amino acids: CASSQDQGGPGNTIYF. The DNA for the CDR3 is TGCGCCAGCAGCCAAGATCAAGGCGGACCTGGAAACACCATATATTTT.